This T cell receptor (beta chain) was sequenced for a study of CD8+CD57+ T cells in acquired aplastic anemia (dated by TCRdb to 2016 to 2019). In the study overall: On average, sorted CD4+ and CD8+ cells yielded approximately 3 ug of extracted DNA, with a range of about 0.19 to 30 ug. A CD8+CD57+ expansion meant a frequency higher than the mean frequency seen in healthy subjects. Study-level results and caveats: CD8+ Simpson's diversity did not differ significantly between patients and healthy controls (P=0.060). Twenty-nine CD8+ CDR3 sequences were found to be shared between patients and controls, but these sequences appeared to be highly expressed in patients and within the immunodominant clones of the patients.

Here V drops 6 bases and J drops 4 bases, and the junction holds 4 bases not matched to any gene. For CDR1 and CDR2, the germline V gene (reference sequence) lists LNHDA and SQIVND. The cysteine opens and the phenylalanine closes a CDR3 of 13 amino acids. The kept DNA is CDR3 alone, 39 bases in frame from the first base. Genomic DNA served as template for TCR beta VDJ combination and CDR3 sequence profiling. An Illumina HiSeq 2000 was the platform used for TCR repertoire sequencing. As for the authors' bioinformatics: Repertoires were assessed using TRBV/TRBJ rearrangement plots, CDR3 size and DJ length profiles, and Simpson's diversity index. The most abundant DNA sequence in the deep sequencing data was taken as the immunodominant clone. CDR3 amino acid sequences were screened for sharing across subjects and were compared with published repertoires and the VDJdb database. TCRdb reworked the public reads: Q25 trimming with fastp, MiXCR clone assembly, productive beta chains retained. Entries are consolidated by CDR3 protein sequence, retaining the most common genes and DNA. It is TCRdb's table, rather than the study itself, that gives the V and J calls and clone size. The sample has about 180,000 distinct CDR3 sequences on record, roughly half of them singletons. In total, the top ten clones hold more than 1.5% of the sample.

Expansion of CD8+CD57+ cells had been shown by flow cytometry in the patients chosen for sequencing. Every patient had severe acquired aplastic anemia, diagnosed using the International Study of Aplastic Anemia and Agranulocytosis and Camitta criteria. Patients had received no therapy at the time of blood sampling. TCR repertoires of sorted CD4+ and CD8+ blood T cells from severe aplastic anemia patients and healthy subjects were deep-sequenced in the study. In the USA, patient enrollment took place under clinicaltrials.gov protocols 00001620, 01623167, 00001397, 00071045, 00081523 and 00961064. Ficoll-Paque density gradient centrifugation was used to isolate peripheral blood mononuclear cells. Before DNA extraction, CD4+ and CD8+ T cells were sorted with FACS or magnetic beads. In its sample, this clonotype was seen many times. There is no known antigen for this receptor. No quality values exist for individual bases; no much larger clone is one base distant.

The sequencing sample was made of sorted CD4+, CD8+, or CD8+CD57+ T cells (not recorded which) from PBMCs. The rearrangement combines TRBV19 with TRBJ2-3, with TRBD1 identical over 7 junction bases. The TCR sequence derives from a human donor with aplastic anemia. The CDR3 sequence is CASRRQGADTQYF. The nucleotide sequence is TGTGCCAGTAGACGACAGGGAGCAGATACGCAGTATTTT.